This T cell receptor (beta chain) is from a study of blood T cell repertoires in COVID-19. Study at large: The samples span acute and convalescent COVID-19 from the United States, Italy and Spain. The cDNA or gDNA used as material had been derived from T cells, B-cell-depleted T cells, or PBMCs.

In the authors' methods: The authors estimated nucleated cell counts from reference gene primer amplification. Sequencing used immunoSEQ multiplex PCR; TCRdb keeps in-frame clones, though not all of them. V, J and clone size reflect that table, while D and trimming were determined from the DNA. The table shows around 56,000 clones, with about nine tenths occurring only once. V lost 6 bases to trimming and J lost 6 bases; unmatched junction nucleotides: 4. CDR3 size: 15 residues. CDR1 is WSHSY, CDR2 SAAADI, per germline. The chain employs TRBV10-2 and TRBJ1-6; TRBD1 matches 11 bases. The sequence came from a woman in her sixties or seventies with active or convalescent COVID-19. Material for sequencing was peripheral blood. The DNA for the CDR3 is TGCGCCAGCAGCAAGGACAGGGGGCTTAATTCACCCCTCCACTTT. Its translation is CASSKDRGLNSPLHF.